The rows below give T cell receptor beta chains drawn from one sample of a study of molecular identifiers for immune sequencing clone quantification. TCRdb re-derived calls from the PCR reads in MiXCR, one entry per CDR3 protein. The data contain approximately 500,000 distinct CDR3 sequences, about a quarter of them singletons. The sequenced sample consisted of naive CD8+ T cells from blood, with Jurkat cell RNA spiked in. These receptors all come from a human donor in good health. Some libraries in this study had Jurkat cell RNA spiked in. The CDR3 runs from the conserved cysteine through the conserved F or W. Each record gives: CDR3 DNA, CDR3 protein, clone size, J gene, V gene, D gene. A D gene is named only where the DNA matches it firmly. Only some rows state a clone size, as once, few, many or a class for expanded clones.

cdr3_nt: TGTGCCAGTAGTATTAGCGGGGGGGGGTACAATGAGCAGTTCTTC
cdr3_aa: CASSISGGGYNEQFF
clone_size: few
j_call: TRBJ2-1
v_call: TRBV19
d_call: TRBD2

cdr3_nt: TGTGCCAGCAGCTTATTAGGCGGGGTTATCCAAGAGACCCAGTACTTC
cdr3_aa: CASSLLGGVIQETQYF
clone_size: NA
j_call: TRBJ2-5
v_call: TRBV7-9
d_call: NA

cdr3_nt: TGTGCCAGCAGTCACGGGGGGCCCAATGAGCAGTTCTTC
cdr3_aa: CASSHGGPNEQFF
clone_size: few
j_call: TRBJ2-1
v_call: TRBV14
d_call: NA

cdr3_nt: TGTGCCAGTAGTATCGGAGGTTGGGGAGCGGATACGCAGTATTTT
cdr3_aa: CASSIGGWGADTQYF
clone_size: NA
j_call: TRBJ2-3
v_call: TRBV19
d_call: NA

cdr3_nt: TGTGCCAGCAGCCCACAGGGGGCATTCTTCCCGCCCCAGCATTTT
cdr3_aa: CASSPQGAFFPPQHF
clone_size: NA
j_call: TRBJ1-5
v_call: TRBV6-2/TRBV6-3
d_call: TRBD1

cdr3_nt: TGCAGCACGAGGACAGAGATCACAGATACGCAGTATTTT
cdr3_aa: CSTRTEITDTQYF
clone_size: many
j_call: TRBJ2-3
v_call: TRBV29-1
d_call: NA

cdr3_nt: TGCAGCGTTGTTGGGGGGGCCCCGACAGACACTGAAGCTTTCTTT
cdr3_aa: CSVVGGAPTDTEAFF
clone_size: NA
j_call: TRBJ1-1
v_call: TRBV29-1
d_call: NA

cdr3_nt: TGTGCCAGCAGCCAAGATCGTACGGGGGGCACAGATACGCAGTATTTT
cdr3_aa: CASSQDRTGGTDTQYF
clone_size: NA
j_call: TRBJ2-3
v_call: TRBV3-1
d_call: NA

cdr3_nt: TGTGCCAGCAGTCCCGGGACTAGCGGAAGCACAGATACGCAGTATTTT
cdr3_aa: CASSPGTSGSTDTQYF
clone_size: many
j_call: TRBJ2-3
v_call: TRBV27
d_call: TRBD2

cdr3_nt: TGTGCCAGCAGTGTCTCCCGCCGCAACACCGGGGAGCTGTTTTTT
cdr3_aa: CASSVSRRNTGELFF
clone_size: NA
j_call: TRBJ2-2
v_call: TRBV2
d_call: NA

cdr3_nt: TGTGCCAGCAGCTCCCTGAGCGTGGGCTACAATGAGCAGCTCTTC
cdr3_aa: CASSSLSVGYNEQLF
clone_size: NA
j_call: TRBJ2-1
v_call: TRBV7-2
d_call: NA

cdr3_nt: TGTGCCAGCAGTTACTCCCGACAGGTAATGAACACTGAAGCTTTCTTT
cdr3_aa: CASSYSRQVMNTEAFF
clone_size: NA
j_call: TRBJ1-1
v_call: TRBV6-2/TRBV6-3
d_call: NA

cdr3_nt: TGTGCTAGTGGTTTTGGAAGGGGCACTGAAGCTTTCTTT
cdr3_aa: CASGFGRGTEAFF
clone_size: many
j_call: TRBJ1-1
v_call: TRBV12-5
d_call: NA

cdr3_nt: TGTGCCAGCAGCTTTTTTGGGGCATACAATGAGCAGTTCTTC
cdr3_aa: CASSFFGAYNEQFF
clone_size: NA
j_call: TRBJ2-1
v_call: TRBV11-2
d_call: NA

cdr3_nt: TGTGCCAGCAGCGGACAGGGGGGAACCTATGGCTACACCTTC
cdr3_aa: CASSGQGGTYGYTF
clone_size: few
j_call: TRBJ1-2
v_call: TRBV6-5
d_call: TRBD1

cdr3_nt: TGTGCCAGCAGCGTGGGGGGCCCGGGGACTGAAGCTTTCTTT
cdr3_aa: CASSVGGPGTEAFF
clone_size: many
j_call: TRBJ1-1
v_call: TRBV6-2/TRBV6-3
d_call: NA

cdr3_nt: TGTGCCAGCAGTGGACAGTACTACGAGCAGTACTTC
cdr3_aa: CASSGQYYEQYF
clone_size: NA
j_call: TRBJ2-7
v_call: TRBV2
d_call: NA

cdr3_nt: TGTGCCAGCAGTTTATGGCCTAGCGGTAGCTCCTACGAGCAGTACTTC
cdr3_aa: CASSLWPSGSSYEQYF
clone_size: many
j_call: TRBJ2-7
v_call: TRBV28
d_call: TRBD2

cdr3_nt: TGTGCCAGCAGTGAGAGGGCGACGAGGTCTACAGATACGCAGTATTTT
cdr3_aa: CASSERATRSTDTQYF
clone_size: many
j_call: TRBJ2-3
v_call: TRBV6-1
d_call: NA

cdr3_nt: TGTGCCAGCAGTTTATTCGAACCGAACACCGGGGAGCTGTTTTTT
cdr3_aa: CASSLFEPNTGELFF
clone_size: few
j_call: TRBJ2-2
v_call: TRBV27
d_call: NA

cdr3_nt: TGTGCCATCAGCGAACCGGGACAGCTCTACAATGAGCAGTTCTTC
cdr3_aa: CAISEPGQLYNEQFF
clone_size: few
j_call: TRBJ2-1
v_call: TRBV10-3
d_call: TRBD1

cdr3_nt: TGTGCCAGCACCTTTAACAGGGAGGGCTACACCTTC
cdr3_aa: CASTFNREGYTF
clone_size: few
j_call: TRBJ1-2
v_call: TRBV12-3/TRBV12-4
d_call: NA

cdr3_nt: TGTGCCAGCAACGGCCCCGGGACAGGGATGTACGAGCAGTACTTC
cdr3_aa: CASNGPGTGMYEQYF
clone_size: NA
j_call: TRBJ2-7
v_call: TRBV2
d_call: TRBD1

cdr3_nt: TGCGCCAGCAGCCAACTAGCGGGGGGGCTCCGGGAGCAGTTCTTC
cdr3_aa: CASSQLAGGLREQFF
clone_size: few
j_call: TRBJ2-1
v_call: TRBV4-1
d_call: TRBD2

cdr3_nt: TGTGCCAGCAGCCTATCTGCGGGGGGAAAATACAAGCAATACTTC
cdr3_aa: CASSLSAGGKYKQYF
clone_size: NA
j_call: TRBJ2-7
v_call: TRBV12-3/TRBV12-4
d_call: TRBD2

cdr3_nt: TGTGCCAGCACCGATTTAAGCTCCTACAATGAGCAGTTCTTC
cdr3_aa: CASTDLSSYNEQFF
clone_size: NA
j_call: TRBJ2-1
v_call: TRBV2
d_call: NA

cdr3_nt: TGTGCCAGCAAAGGGACTAGCGGCTACGAGCAGTACTTC
cdr3_aa: CASKGTSGYEQYF
clone_size: few
j_call: TRBJ2-7
v_call: TRBV27
d_call: TRBD2

cdr3_nt: TGTGCCTGGAGTGTACCGCGGACTGGAAGCTCCTACAATGAGCAGTTCTTC
cdr3_aa: CAWSVPRTGSSYNEQFF
clone_size: NA
j_call: TRBJ2-1
v_call: TRBV30
d_call: NA

cdr3_nt: TGTGCCACGGACGAGGAGATGACAGATACGCAGTATTTT
cdr3_aa: CATDEEMTDTQYF
clone_size: many
j_call: TRBJ2-3
v_call: TRBV7-9
d_call: NA

cdr3_nt: TGTGCCAGCAGCTCAGTCTGGGAGTACGAGCAGTACTTC
cdr3_aa: CASSSVWEYEQYF
clone_size: many
j_call: TRBJ2-7
v_call: TRBV7-9
d_call: NA

cdr3_nt: TGCGCCAGCAGCCTGGGACTAGCGGAGACAGATACGCAGTATTTT
cdr3_aa: CASSLGLAETDTQYF
clone_size: NA
j_call: TRBJ2-3
v_call: TRBV10-2
d_call: TRBD2

cdr3_nt: TGTGCCTGGAGCCCGTCCACCCTTCCCAACACTGAAGCTTTCTTT
cdr3_aa: CAWSPSTLPNTEAFF
clone_size: NA
j_call: TRBJ1-1
v_call: TRBV30
d_call: NA

cdr3_nt: TGTGCCAGCAGTTCCCACCGATATGGAGCGAGAAACTATGGCTACACCTTC
cdr3_aa: CASSSHRYGARNYGYTF
clone_size: many
j_call: TRBJ1-2
v_call: TRBV12-3/TRBV12-4
d_call: NA

cdr3_nt: TGTGCCGGCGGTTATCGACTGACCGGGGAGCTGTTTTTT
cdr3_aa: CAGGYRLTGELFF
clone_size: NA
j_call: TRBJ2-2
v_call: TRBV6-5
d_call: NA

cdr3_nt: TGTGCCAGCAGCTTGGGCGAGGGCTACGAGCAGCACTTC
cdr3_aa: CASSLGEGYEQHF
clone_size: once
j_call: TRBJ2-7
v_call: TRBV7-6
d_call: NA

cdr3_nt: TGTGCCACCAGTGATTTGGAAGGGAATGAGCAGTTCTTC
cdr3_aa: CATSDLEGNEQFF
clone_size: NA
j_call: TRBJ2-1
v_call: TRBV24-1
d_call: NA

cdr3_nt: TGTGCCAGCAGCTCGCAGGGTGCCCAGCATTTT
cdr3_aa: CASSSQGAQHF
clone_size: many
j_call: TRBJ1-5
v_call: TRBV7-9
d_call: NA

cdr3_nt: TGTGCCAACAGTACAGGGGCAGATACGCAGTATTTT
cdr3_aa: CANSTGADTQYF
clone_size: NA
j_call: TRBJ2-3
v_call: TRBV27
d_call: TRBD1

cdr3_nt: TGTGCCAGCAGTTTGGACAGAGACGATCAGCCCCAGCATTTT
cdr3_aa: CASSLDRDDQPQHF
clone_size: NA
j_call: TRBJ1-5
v_call: TRBV6-2/TRBV6-3
d_call: NA

cdr3_nt: TGTGCCAGCAGCAGTTCTAGCGGGAGAGGAGATGAGCAGTTCTTC
cdr3_aa: CASSSSSGRGDEQFF
clone_size: NA
j_call: TRBJ2-1
v_call: TRBV5-6
d_call: TRBD2

cdr3_nt: TGCGCCAGCAGCCAAGATTGGTTTGGCGGGGGGGGAGAGACCCAGTACTTC
cdr3_aa: CASSQDWFGGGGETQYF
clone_size: many
j_call: TRBJ2-5
v_call: TRBV4-3
d_call: TRBD2

cdr3_nt: TGCAGTGCTAGAGGTCCACAAGAGACCCAGTACTTC
cdr3_aa: CSARGPQETQYF
clone_size: NA
j_call: TRBJ2-5
v_call: TRBV20-1
d_call: NA

cdr3_nt: TGTGCCAGCTCGTTCGGGAGGGACTACGAGCAGTACTTC
cdr3_aa: CASSFGRDYEQYF
clone_size: few
j_call: TRBJ2-7
v_call: TRBV18
d_call: TRBD2

cdr3_nt: TGTGCCAGCAGTTTAGAGGTTGTTGATGGGTTCAACTACGAGCAGTACTTC
cdr3_aa: CASSLEVVDGFNYEQYF
clone_size: NA
j_call: TRBJ2-7
v_call: TRBV12-3/TRBV12-4
d_call: NA

cdr3_nt: TGTGCCAGCAGCTCCTCTAGCGGGGATAGCACAGATACGCAGTATTTT
cdr3_aa: CASSSSSGDSTDTQYF
clone_size: NA
j_call: TRBJ2-3
v_call: TRBV13
d_call: TRBD2

cdr3_nt: TGTGCCAGCAGCGTAGGACAGGGCGTCTCCTACAATGAGCAGTTCTTC
cdr3_aa: CASSVGQGVSYNEQFF
clone_size: many
j_call: TRBJ2-1
v_call: TRBV7-8
d_call: TRBD1

cdr3_nt: TGCGCCAGCAGCCAAGACGTCACAGGTCAGGATTCACCCCTCCACTTT
cdr3_aa: CASSQDVTGQDSPLHF
clone_size: NA
j_call: TRBJ1-6
v_call: TRBV4-3
d_call: NA

cdr3_nt: TGTGCCAGCAGTCCGTGGGGGGCAGGCACAGGAGAAAGTGGCTACACCTTC
cdr3_aa: CASSPWGAGTGESGYTF
clone_size: NA
j_call: TRBJ1-2
v_call: TRBV6-5
d_call: NA

cdr3_nt: TGTGCCAGCAGCAACATGGACAGGGGATACGAGCAGTACTTC
cdr3_aa: CASSNMDRGYEQYF
clone_size: NA
j_call: TRBJ2-7
v_call: TRBV11-2
d_call: TRBD1

cdr3_nt: TGCAGTGTACTCGGCCTAGACACAGATACGCAGTATTTT
cdr3_aa: CSVLGLDTDTQYF
clone_size: NA
j_call: TRBJ2-3
v_call: TRBV20-1
d_call: NA

cdr3_nt: TGTGCCAGCAGCGTTAGCGGTTTCAATGAGCAGTACTTC
cdr3_aa: CASSVSGFNEQYF
clone_size: NA
j_call: TRBJ2-5
v_call: TRBV7-2
d_call: NA

cdr3_nt: TGTGCCAGTAGTATAGGGACAGGGGGCTTTCAGCCCCAGCATTTT
cdr3_aa: CASSIGTGGFQPQHF
clone_size: few
j_call: TRBJ1-5
v_call: TRBV19
d_call: TRBD1

cdr3_nt: TGTGCCAGCGGTCCGGGACTAGCTGCCGAGCAGTACTTC
cdr3_aa: CASGPGLAAEQYF
clone_size: NA
j_call: TRBJ2-7
v_call: TRBV6-2/TRBV6-3
d_call: TRBD2

cdr3_nt: TGCGCCAGCAGCCAGGGGCAGGGGGTCACAGATACGCAGTATTTT
cdr3_aa: CASSQGQGVTDTQYF
clone_size: NA
j_call: TRBJ2-3
v_call: TRBV4-1
d_call: TRBD1

cdr3_nt: TGTGCCAGCAGTTACTCAAATATGGATCAGCCCCAGCATTTT
cdr3_aa: CASSYSNMDQPQHF
clone_size: few
j_call: TRBJ1-5
v_call: TRBV6-2/TRBV6-3
d_call: NA

cdr3_nt: TGCAGCGTTGAATTGGGGCAAGAGACCCAGTACTTC
cdr3_aa: CSVELGQETQYF
clone_size: many
j_call: TRBJ2-5
v_call: TRBV29-1
d_call: NA

cdr3_nt: TGCGCCAGCAGCCAAGAGGGCGGCAGGGATGGCAATCAGCCCCAGCATTTT
cdr3_aa: CASSQEGGRDGNQPQHF
clone_size: many
j_call: TRBJ1-5
v_call: TRBV4-1
d_call: NA

cdr3_nt: TGTGCCAGCAGCCAAGGCGGACTAGTTTACGAGCAGTACTTC
cdr3_aa: CASSQGGLVYEQYF
clone_size: many
j_call: TRBJ2-7
v_call: TRBV14
d_call: TRBD2

cdr3_nt: TGTGCCAGCAGCTCGGGGTACACTGAAGCTTTCTTT
cdr3_aa: CASSSGYTEAFF
clone_size: many
j_call: TRBJ1-1
v_call: TRBV5-4
d_call: NA